This TCR beta chain was observed in a study of blood T cell repertoires in COVID-19. Study-level background: Both acute and convalescent COVID-19 samples were obtained from the United States, Italy and Spain. Nucleic acid was either cDNA or gDNA, and it came from T cells, B-cell-depleted T cells, or PBMCs.

Study processing details: Estimated nucleated cell counts came from reference gene primer amplification. Produced via immunoSEQ multiplex PCR; TCRdb's table is partial and in-frame only. That table supplies the V and J calls and clone size; D and trimming were determined from the DNA. The repertoire has 150,000 to 200,000 clones, approximately 84% of them found once; the top ten carry 22%. The TCR was taken from a woman of 80 years or more with acute or convalescent COVID-19. Sequencing was performed on peripheral blood.

CDR3 in DNA: TGTGCCAGCAGTTTCGAACAGGCGGGGTCCGGGGAGCTGTTTTTT. This gives the protein CASSFEQAGSGELFF. The chain links TRBV2 to TRBJ2-2; weak D call: TRBD2 (6 bases). Germline CDR1 is SNHLY and CDR2 is FYNNEI. The length of the CDR3 is 15 residues. The V gene lost 5 bases and the J gene lost 6 bases, with 16 bases spanning the gap.